A selection of T cell receptor beta chains follows, all from one sample in a study of blood T cell repertoires in COVID-19. Repertoires were generated with immunoSEQ multiplex PCR, while TCRdb's copy carries only in-frame clones and drops some. The sample records 300,000 to 400,000 clones, roughly 90% being singletons. The sample taken for sequencing was PBMCs or T cells enriched from blood (not recorded which). The receptor source for this set is a woman aged 25-40 years with acute COVID-19. CDR3s include the opening cysteine and the closing phenylalanine or tryptophan. Clone size is given for some rows only: seen once, a few or many times, or a class if the clone is expanded.

clone size,V gene,J gene,CDR3 protein
once,TRBV11-2,TRBJ1-2,CASSLGDRANYGYTF
NA,TRBV18,TRBJ2-1,CASSPPVGGGYNEQFF
NA,TRBV19,TRBJ2-1,CASSIYSLLQNGEQFF
NA,TRBV19,TRBJ1-2,CASSSLDTGYGYTF
NA,TRBV6-5,TRBJ1-1,CASSYSPGMNTEAFF
NA,TRBV12-3/TRBV12-4,TRBJ1-5,CASSIGSQGPQHF
NA,TRBV2,TRBJ1-6,CASRDRDKGNSPLHF
NA,TRBV2,TRBJ2-7,CAIPGLTSYEQYF
NA,TRBV9,TRBJ2-1,CASSVPLSPPENPSYNEQFF
NA,TRBV2,TRBJ1-1,CASTGTDKMNTEAFF
NA,TRBV9,TRBJ2-7,CASSPGGSYEQYF
once,TRBV4-3,TRBJ1-4,CASSQGQGIGEKLFF
NA,TRBV10-1,TRBJ1-3,CASTPTGSGNTIYF
NA,TRBV9,TRBJ2-7,CASSPSGQSSYEQYF
NA,TRBV5-6,TRBJ2-1,CASSPYRDRQVNEQFF
NA,TRBV5-5,TRBJ1-1,CASRPRTANTYDFF
NA,TRBV7-2,TRBJ2-3,CASSLDAGAPTDTQYF
NA,TRBV5-1,TRBJ2-5,CASSLPEGLAHLKETQYF
NA,TRBV19,TRBJ2-7,CASSKWDTSYEQYF
NA,TRBV4-3,TRBJ2-7,CASSQDSSQGVYEQYF
NA,TRBV7-2,TRBJ1-5,CASSLSDRGSGQPQHF
NA,TRBV5-6,TRBJ1-2,CASSLGPGTSSYTF
NA,TRBV18,TRBJ1-3,CASSPPGASGNTIYF
NA,TRBV10-3,TRBJ2-5,CAISDGGGLKTQYF
NA,TRBV27,TRBJ1-2,CASSFKPCPDYLCGYTF
NA,TRBV7-9,TRBJ1-5,CAMTGRDNQPQHF
NA,TRBV11-2,TRBJ1-6,CASSAAPGQGISSPLHF
NA,TRBV28,TRBJ1-5,CASLSPITRLNQPQHF
NA,TRBV6-5,TRBJ1-2,CASSPGGGYTF
NA,TRBV19,TRBJ1-2,CASSIGAGFRYGYTF
NA,TRBV5-6,TRBJ1-2,CASSLDAAEGYTF
NA,TRBV27,TRBJ1-2,CASSRDRVPNGYTF
NA,TRBV7-2,TRBJ2-1,CASSLYPPYQDRGRNEQFF
NA,TRBV5-1,TRBJ1-3,CASSLDPGSGGNTIYF
NA,TRBV6-6,TRBJ1-1,CASSPQGWNTEAFF
NA,TRBV6-1,TRBJ1-3,CASSEGVGQPSPGNTIYF
NA,TRBV10-1,TRBJ1-1,CASRLGQGTEAFF
NA,TRBV7-9,TRBJ2-7,CASKRGDSYEQYF
NA,TRBV19,TRBJ1-1,CASSILATREAEAFF
NA,TRBV18,TRBJ2-1,CASSPPLPGGYNEQFF
NA,TRBV7-2,TRBJ2-7,CASSLTGQQRSYEQYF
NA,TRBV5-1,TRBJ2-3,CASSLGAAGDTQYF
NA,TRBV2,TRBJ1-5,CASSGTGEQPQHF